The source of this T cell receptor (beta chain) is a study of shared clonotypes between healthy human individuals (dated by TCRdb to the early 2020s). Background for the entire study: Two women and a few men aged 18 to 49 years were included in the cohort. Per donor, three plates each were used for CD4 naive and CD4 memory, two for CD8 naive, and one for CD8 memory. To estimate repertoire size and how much clonotypes are shared between individuals, the study performed deep sequencing of blood TCR repertoires from 4 to 6 healthy adults. To increase sequencing depth and limit assay-specific biases, different laboratories used diverse techniques to prepare libraries and sequence TCR repertoires. Each donor's leukapheresis produced roughly between roughly 0.9 and 8.9 billion PBMCs.

CD8 naive samples consisted of CD45RO-negative cells that were positively selected for CCR7, yielding a CD45RA+CCR7+ population without TemRA cells. Donors were healthy HIV-negative adults with no recently reported acute infections or vaccinations. Only Caucasian adults living in Nashville, Tennessee, USA were represented among the donors. Blood was collected by leukapheresis, and PBMCs were isolated by Ficoll-Histopaque density gradient centrifugation and then cryopreserved in liquid nitrogen vapor phase. Purity and quantity of every magnetically sorted T cell population were checked by analytical flow cytometry. Each sorted fraction had its genomic DNA isolated and then quantified by UV absorbance on a Nanodrop 2000c. On this clone itself: This receptor's antigen is unknown. Base qualities were left out, and no much larger clone turns up one base away.

Broader findings and caveats from the paper: Estimated clonotype richness was generally larger for naive than for memory subsets. Sampling was restricted to blood, and TCR repertoires in tissues likely differ from the TCR repertoires found in blood. Higher generation probabilities were observed for clonotypes shared by all four sorted-subset donors than for non-shared clonotypes. Across four donors, approximately 5% of naive CD4, approximately 3.6% of naive CD8, around 2.1% of memory CD4, and 0.3% to 0.45% of memory CD8 clonotypes were shared. Incomplete sequencing was indicated by rarefaction of sorted-subset datasets, despite the large sequencing depth. Pairwise subsampling indicated that sequencing depth was expected to affect the degree of clonotype sharing among donors. The genetic and exposure-history diversity represented was limited by the small number of donors.

TCR CDR3 regions were amplified from genomic DNA by multiplex PCR using the deep immunoSEQ assay. Genomic DNA extracted from each cell subset was distributed evenly over all wells of several immunoSEQ 96-well plates, and each plate served as one replicate. For sorted subsets, around 200 ng genomic DNA, equal to about 30,000 T cell genomes, was loaded into each replicate PCR. Purified libraries were measured with a Qubit 3.0 fluorometer, size-checked on a Bioanalyzer 2100, and measured again with the KAPA Library Quantification kit. Each immunoSEQ 96-well plate was sequenced on its own single-read 150-cycle Illumina NextSeq 550 flow cell. Regarding the original processing steps: Because the immunoSEQ output included only junctional sequences and no quality scores, the filtering could not be the same as the filtering used for full-length reads. To assign V/J genes and CDR3, sequences were annotated using PyIR, a Python wrapper for IgBLAST v1.9, with IMGT germline references. Any read was removed if the V/J assignment was weak (E-value above 1e-6), the CDR3 was missing, or the read contained stop codons, out-of-frame junctions, or ambiguous translated residues. V3J clonotypes were defined by identical inferred V gene, J gene, and CDR3 amino acid sequence. The percentage overlap between two repertoires was calculated by dividing the number of shared unique clonotypes by the size of the smaller repertoire. RTK rarefaction, the Chao1 estimator, and Recon v2.1 estimates of unobserved clonotypes were used to assess repertoire richness. Generation probabilities were computed with OLGA for all TCRbeta clonotypes obtained by the gDNA method from a handful of donors. TCRdb limited this immuneACCESS table to in-frame rearrangements with V and J called. A share of clones is missing; checked studies link under half to unresolved V genes, and the rest is unexplained. Clonal size and the V and J genes are those of that table, whereas D and trimming came from the DNA. The sample yields millions of clones; around 93% were counted once. The ten largest clonotypes hold roughly 1.8% of the sample.

CDR1 SGHVS and CDR2 FNYEAQ were looked up in the germline V gene. The CDR3, cysteine through phenylalanine, is 17 amino acids long. The read is trimmed to its CDR3 DNA, 51 bases read in frame from base 1. At the junction V is shortened by 2 bases and J by 9 bases; bases outside the gene matches: 10. Sequencing was done on a sample of naive CD8+ T cells from PBMCs. The cell subset or site label, read with the paper, signifies: CD45RA+CCR7+. This receptor was taken from a man aged 18 to 29 in good health. Some clones in this sample may be carry-over from other donors' samples. The chain links TRBV7-6 with TRBJ2-1, with 13 junctional bases fitting TRBD2. The CDR3 reads CASSLSGTSGTFFEQFF. The DNA sequence reads TGTGCCAGCAGCTTATCGGGGACTAGCGGGACTTTTTTTGAGCAGTTCTTC.